Listed here are 26 T cell receptor beta chains from one sample, sequenced in a study of cytomegalovirus exposure and HLA in healthy donors. Use of 60 Vbeta and 13 Jbeta primers characterized the PCR. Generated by immunoSEQ multiplex PCR, the TCRdb table keeps only in-frame clones and is missing some. This repertoire comprises 50,000 or so clones; its ten largest clones make up approximately 13%. The sequenced sample consisted of PBMCs. All receptors derive from a woman in her sixties in good health and CMV-seropositive.

The CDR3 sequence is CASSPGQHSNQPQHF. CDR3 sequence (DNA): TGTGCCAGCAGCCCCGGACAGCATAGCAATCAGCCCCAGCATTTT. J is TRBJ1-5 and V is TRBV7-9; D is perhaps TRBD1 (6 bases). CDR1 is SEHNR, CDR2 FQNEAQ, per germline (reference sequence). V lost 5 bases and J 0 bases, leaving 11 bases between the germline ends. The CDR3 sequence is 15 residues long.

V usage is TRBV6-4 and J usage is TRBJ1-2, with 11 bases aligning to TRBD1. Germline values: CDR1 MRHNA, CDR2 SNTAGT. The CDR3 is 15 amino acids. The J segment lost 5 bases and the V segment lost 5 bases, leaving 7 bases of the junction unmatched. CDR3 nucleotide sequence: TGTGCCAGCAGTTCGTTCGGACAGGGGGCGTATGGCTACACCTTC. It encodes CASSSFGQGAYGYTF.

This sequence joins TRBV2 and TRBJ2-1, with 7 positions matching TRBD1. With 1 base clipped from V and 1 base from J, the junction kept 1 base outside the gene matches. This CDR3 region has 15 residues. Germline loops: CDR1 SNHLY, CDR2 FYNNEI. The CDR3 coding sequence is TGTGCCAGCAGTGAAGGGACAGGATCCTACAATGAGCAGTTCTTC. As protein: CASSEGTGSYNEQFF.

V is TRBV18 and J is TRBJ1-3, with TRBD1 matching over 7 bases. CDR3 length: 14 amino acids. The trim removed 4 bases at V and 3 bases at J, leaving 3 bases unmatched. Germline assignment: CDR1 KGHSH and CDR2 LQKENI. CDR3 DNA: TGTGCCAGCTCACTCGACAGGGTTGGAAACACCATATATTTT. This translates into CASSLDRVGNTIYF.

The V gene is TRBV14, the J gene TRBJ2-2; 9 nucleotides line up with TRBD1. The CDR3 spans 17 residues. In germline, CDR1 is SGHDN, CDR2 FVKESK. V dropped 3 bases and J dropped 1; count of bases not matched to a gene: 6. In nucleotides, the CDR3 is TGTGCCAGCAGCCAGTTTCCGGGACAGGGGAACACCGGGGAGCTGTTTTTT. Its protein product is CASSQFPGQGNTGELFF.

The chain has TRBV19 and TRBJ1-5; the D is unclear. Germline lookup yields CDR1 LNHDA and CDR2 SQIVND (reference sequence). The CDR3 runs 15 residues. With 1 base removed from V and 0 bases from J, the gap between germline ends came to 7 bases. CDR3 DNA sequence: TGTGCCAGTAGTATAGGGCCCACTAGCAATCAGCCCCAGCATTTT. This encodes CASSIGPTSNQPQHF.

The chain has TRBV5-4 and TRBJ2-7; 8 nucleotides line up with TRBD2. Losses at the gene ends were 4 bases for V and 5 bases for J; bases not matched to a gene: 11. This CDR3 region has 15 residues. The V gene's germline CDR1 is SGHNT and CDR2 YYREEE (reference sequence). Here the CDR3 reads CASSRDRGGRDEQYF. The CDR3 DNA sequence: TGTGCCAGCAGCCGGGACCGCGGGGGGCGCGACGAGCAGTACTTC.

The rearrangement joins TRBV10-2 to TRBJ2-5; D may be TRBD2 (6 bases). V lost 7 bases and J lost 5, with 14 bases in between. Germline lookup yields CDR1 WSHSY and CDR2 SAAADI. CDR3 length: 13 amino acids. The CDR3: CASKEGRWETQYF. In DNA, the CDR3 is TGCGCCAGCAAGGAGGGTAGATGGGAGACCCAGTACTTC.

The chain couples TRBV12-1 to TRBJ1-1; no check of the table's D call, TRBD1, against the DNA was made. TRBV12-1 is given as a pseudogene. This CDR3 comprises 13 residues. CDR3: CASSSTGRTEAFF. For the CDR3, the DNA is TGTGCCAGCAGCTCGACAGGGCGTACTGAAGCTTTCTTT.

This rearrangement joins TRBV6-5 to TRBJ1-6, with D possibly matching TRBD1 (6 bases). Trimming removed 8 bases from V and 7 bases from J, with 15 bases in between. CDR1 is MNHEY, CDR2 SVGAGI, per germline. The CDR3 length is 14 residues. In DNA form, the CDR3 reads TGTGCCAGCCGAAGGGACACGATCAATTCACCCCTCCACTTT. Translating gives CASRRDTINSPLHF.

The chain links TRBV18 to TRBJ2-5; a possible D gene is TRBD1 (6 bases). The CDR3 length is 15 residues. The V gene lost 4 bases and the J gene lost 4 bases, with 16 bases spanning the gap. Germline values: CDR1 KGHSH, CDR2 LQKENI. The CDR3 loop is CASSLLTGSGETQYF. The CDR3 coding sequence is TGTGCCAGCTCACTTTTAACAGGGTCTGGAGAGACCCAGTACTTC.

This sequence joins TRBV18 and TRBJ1-2; D might be TRBD1 (5 bases). V was clipped by 3 bases and J by 4 bases, with 9 bases between them. CDR3 length: 13 amino acids. Germline-derived CDR1 and CDR2 are KGHSH and LQKENI. DNA for the CDR3: TGTGCCAGCTCACCGGACACCACCTATGGCTACACCTTC. Its translation is CASSPDTTYGYTF.

CDR3 in amino acids: CAISESGTGNEQFF. CDR3 nucleotides: TGTGCCATCAGTGAGTCCGGGACAGGCAATGAGCAGTTCTTC. This chain links TRBV10-3 with TRBJ2-1; 8 nucleotides match TRBD1. This CDR3 contains 14 residues. V was pared by 0 bases and J by 6 bases, with 1 base of the junction left unmatched. CDR1 is ENHRY and CDR2 is SYGVKD in the germline V gene.

The chain has TRBV13 and TRBJ1-2; 7 bases are a match to TRBD1. After removal of 5 bases from V and 4 bases from J, the junction contained 7 bases not matched to a gene. Germline-derived CDR1 and CDR2 are PRHDT and FYEKMQ (reference sequence). The CDR3 spans 14 residues. CDR3 loop: CASSEGRGTYGYTF. The CDR3 region has the DNA TGTGCCAGCAGCGAGGGCAGGGGGACCTATGGCTACACCTTC.

The gene calls are TRBV28 and TRBJ1-2; D is unclear. Germline loops: CDR1 MDHEN, CDR2 SYDVKM. The ends were cut back, 2 bases at V and 0 bases at J, with 4 bases in the middle. The CDR3 sequence is 13 residues long. The CDR3 is CASSLPSNYGYTF. CDR3 nucleotides: TGTGCCAGCAGTTTACCCTCTAACTATGGCTACACCTTC.

V gene TRBV4-1 combines with J gene TRBJ1-2; the D is unclear. Germline V gene data show CDR1 as MGHRA and CDR2 as YSYEKL. The V gene lost 1 base and the J gene lost 3 bases, with 6 bases spanning the gap. CDR3 length equals 13 residues. CDR3 nucleotides: TGCGCCAGCAGCCAAGTTGCGGACTATGGCTACACCTTC. Its protein is CASSQVADYGYTF.

This chain joins TRBV7-6 and TRBJ1-1; weak D call: TRBD1 (5 bases). With 5 bases removed from V and 4 bases from J, the gap between germline ends came to 8 bases. The CDR3 has 12 residues. Looked up from germline, CDR1 is SGHVS and CDR2 is FNYEAQ. As DNA, the CDR3 is TGTGCCAGCAGCCCCCAGGGCACTGAAGCTTTCTTT. As protein: CASSPQGTEAFF.

Notes on this clone: Other nucleotide sequences in the sample specify the same CDR3. The V gene is TRBV6-5, the J gene TRBJ1-2; possibly TRBD1 for D (5 bases). Germline lookup yields CDR1 MNHEY and CDR2 SVGAGI. With 2 bases removed from V and 4 bases from J, the gap between germline ends came to 14 bases. The CDR3 has 15 amino acids. The CDR3 here is CASSYELQQGYGYTF. CDR3 nucleotides: TGTGCCAGCAGTTACGAACTCCAGCAGGGCTATGGCTACACCTTC.

The chain is built from TRBV4-1 and TRBJ2-5; 16 bases are a match to TRBD2. CDR1 is MGHRA and CDR2 is YSYEKL in the germline V gene. CDR3 length: 20 residues. V trimming: 0 bases; J trimming: 4 bases; junction bases outside the gene matches: 11. Here the CDR3 reads CASSQDLGTSGGAFRETQYF. As DNA, the CDR3 is TGCGCCAGCAGCCAAGATTTGGGGACTAGCGGGGGGGCCTTCAGAGAGACCCAGTACTTC.

The chain has TRBV6-5 and TRBJ2-5, with TRBD1 matching 9 bases. Germline trimming cut 5 bases from V and 4 bases from J; bases unmatched to any gene: 8. Germline CDR1 is MNHEY and CDR2 is SVGAGI. This CDR3 comprises 15 residues. The chain's CDR3 is CASSGRLDRGETQYF. The CDR3 DNA reads TGTGCCAGCAGTGGACGCCTGGACAGGGGAGAGACCCAGTACTTC.

As for this clone: A read error may produce the germline difference seen at one junction end. Other DNA sequences in this sample translate to the same CDR3. This chain connects TRBV2 to TRBJ1-6; D might be TRBD1 (5 bases). CDR3 length: 15 residues. In germline, CDR1 is SNHLY, CDR2 FYNNEI. The CDR3 sequence is CASSWGDLGDSPLHF. Written as DNA, the CDR3 is TGTGCCAGCAGTTGGGGGGATTTGGGGGATTCACCCCTACACTTT. The full variable domain, rest sourced from reference TRBV2 and TRBJ1-6, is EPEVTQTPSHQVTQMGQEVILRCVPISNHLYFYWYRQILGQKVEFLVSFYNNEISEKSEIFDDQFSVERPDGSNFTLKIRSTKLEDSAMYFCASSWGDLGDSPLHFGNGTRLTVT.

The chain joins TRBV28 to TRBJ2-7, with D possibly TRBD1 on 6 matching bases. With 2 bases removed from V and 3 bases from J, the gap between germline ends came to 11 bases. This CDR3 has 14 residues. Germline lookup yields CDR1 MDHEN and CDR2 SYDVKM. DNA of the CDR3: TGTGCCAGCAGTTTAGGGGGCGGGCTCTACGAGCAGTACTTC. Amino acid sequence: CASSLGGGLYEQYF.

The chain couples TRBV4-1 to TRBJ2-5; 9 nucleotides line up with TRBD2. The CDR3 totals 18 residues. The germline CDR1 and CDR2 sequences are MGHRA and YSYEKL. The J segment lost 2 bases and the V segment lost 0 bases, leaving 10 bases of the junction unmatched. Here the CDR3 DNA reads TGCGCCAGCAGCCAAGAGGATGGGCTAGCGGGACTTCAAGAGACCCAGTACTTC. Translated, it gives CASSQEDGLAGLQETQYF.

The chain uses TRBV19 and TRBJ2-5, with D maybe TRBD1 (6 bases). Germline lookup yields CDR1 LNHDA and CDR2 SQIVND (reference sequence). There are 13 residues in the CDR3. Trimming shortened V by 5 bases and J by 4 bases, and 11 bases separated the two germline ends. CDR3 nucleotides: TGTGCCAGTAGTGCAGACAGGAGAGAGACCCAGTACTTC. Residues: CASSADRRETQYF.

The chain joins TRBV4-1 to TRBJ2-2, with D possibly TRBD2 on 6 matching bases. V was shortened by 4 bases and J by 4 bases, with 13 bases between the two germline ends. The length of the CDR3 is 15 residues. CDR1 is MGHRA, CDR2 YSYEKL, per germline. CDR3 sequence: CASSPRTGGTGELFF. CDR3 nucleotides: TGCGCCAGCAGCCCAAGGACCGGGGGCACCGGGGAGCTGTTTTTT.

The V and J genes are TRBV7-9 and TRBJ2-2, with TRBD1 matching 8 bases. V was pared by 4 bases and J by 3 bases, with 7 bases of the junction left unmatched. Germline lookup yields CDR1 SEHNR and CDR2 FQNEAQ (reference sequence). CDR3 size: 16 residues. The CDR3, as DNA: TGTGCCAGCAGCTCCCCGGACAGGGTGTACACCGGGGAGCTGTTTTTT. Translating it yields CASSSPDRVYTGELFF.